A single sample gave rise to the 27 T cell receptor beta chains below, sequenced in a study of cytomegalovirus exposure and HLA in healthy donors. Profiling relied on immunoSEQ multiplex PCR, and the TCRdb table lists in-frame clones only, not all of them. The sample lists about 76,000 clones; roughly 92% were seen once. The specimen was PBMCs. The source of these receptors is a woman aged 18-35 years in good health and CMV-seropositive.

The chain recombines TRBV30 with TRBJ2-1; 10 bases match TRBD2. CDR3 length: 16 amino acids. Germline-derived CDR1 and CDR2 are GTSNPN and SVGIG (reference sequence). Trimming at V came to 4 bases and at J to 5 bases, leaving 11 bases not matched to a gene. The CDR3 region is CAWTFTTSGTDNEQFF. The DNA of the CDR3 is TGTGCCTGGACATTTACTACTAGCGGGACCGACAATGAGCAGTTCTTC.

V is TRBV7-3 and J is TRBJ1-1, with D possibly being TRBD1 (6 bases). Germline loops: CDR1 SGHTA, CDR2 FQGTGA. Trimming took 6 bases from V and 3 from J, leaving 11 bases between them. CDR3 size: 13 residues. Here the CDR3 DNA reads TGTGCCAGCAGTCAGGGGTGGGACACTGAAGCTTTCTTT. Amino acid sequence: CASSQGWDTEAFF.

The V call is TRBV9, the J call TRBJ2-3; D may be TRBD2 (5 bases). Trimming shortened V by 0 bases and J by 4 bases, and 9 bases separated the two germline ends. The germline V gene encodes CDR1 SGDLS and CDR2 YYNGEE. The CDR3 has 14 amino acids. The CDR3 here is CASSVASGPDTQYF. DNA of the CDR3: TGTGCCAGCAGCGTAGCAAGCGGACCAGATACGCAGTATTTT.

The genes are TRBV7-2 and TRBJ1-3; D unclear. This CDR3 is 14 amino acids long. The germline V and J ends were trimmed by 5 bases and 0 bases, with 8 bases remaining between them. Per the germline V gene, CDR1 is SGHTA and CDR2 is FQGNSA. The CDR3 nucleotides are TGTGCCAGCAGCCCGTCCGGCTCTGGAAACACCATATATTTT. Translated, it gives CASSPSGSGNTIYF.

This clone appeared once. J is TRBJ2-2 and V is TRBV4-1; D perhaps matches TRBD2 (6 bases). This CDR3 is built from 17 residues. The V gene lost 1 base and the J gene lost 1 base, with 13 bases spanning the gap. In germline, CDR1 is MGHRA, CDR2 YSYEKL. CDR3 DNA: TGCGCCAGCAGCCAAGTGGGGGGTACCCTGAACACCGGGGAGCTGTTTTTT. The encoded protein is CASSQVGGTLNTGELFF.

DNA of the CDR3: TGTGCCAGCAGCACCCCTACAGGTGTTGAGCAGTTCTTC. Protein sequence: CASSTPTGVEQFF. The V call is TRBV11-2, the J call TRBJ2-1; possible D gene TRBD1, 5 bases. Trimming cost V 5 bases and J 9 bases, with 14 bases left between them. The CDR3 consists of 13 residues. The germline V gene encodes CDR1 SGHAT and CDR2 FQNNGV.

The V and J genes are TRBV9 and TRBJ2-3; no clear D. Germline V gene sequence: CDR1 SGDLS, CDR2 YYNGEE. The CDR3 is 16 residues long. Trimming took 0 bases from V and 0 from J, leaving 11 bases between them. The CDR3 DNA reads as TGTGCCAGCAGCGTAGGTCTGGGCGAGAGCACAGATACGCAGTATTTT. Amino acids: CASSVGLGESTDTQYF.

The chain combines TRBV30 with TRBJ1-2; D uncertain. The CDR3 is made up of 10 amino acids. Germline V lookup: CDR1 GTSNPN, CDR2 SVGIG (reference sequence). V lost 2 bases, J lost 6 bases, and 4 bases lay in between. The CDR3, as DNA: TGTGCCTGGAGTCAGGATGGCTACACCTTC. Amino acids: CAWSQDGYTF.

The chain carries TRBV29-1 and TRBJ2-1; maybe TRBD2 (5 bases). CDR1 and CDR2 from the germline V gene are SQVTM and ANQGSEA. V was pared by 5 bases and J by 8 bases, with 19 bases between. The CDR3 covers 14 residues. CDR3 nucleotide sequence: TGCAGCGTTCCCCGACTAACCCACCAAGATGAGCAGTTCTTC. It is translated as CSVPRLTHQDEQFF.

The chain employs TRBV19 and TRBJ2-1, with 9 nucleotides matching TRBD2. This CDR3 has 15 amino acids. Germline V gives CDR1 LNHDA, CDR2 SQIVND (reference sequence). Trimming took 2 bases from V and 6 from J; bases not matched to a gene: 5. The CDR3 nucleotides are TGTGCCAGTAGTATATATGCTAGCGGGGTCAATGAGCAGTTCTTC. Protein: CASSIYASGVNEQFF.

The rearrangement joins TRBV15 to TRBJ2-3, with D possibly being TRBD1 (6 bases). This CDR3 is 16 amino acids long. Germline V gives CDR1 LNHNV, CDR2 YYDKDF (reference sequence). The V end lost 0 bases, the J end lost 3 bases, and 13 bases lay between the germline ends. The CDR3 sequence is CATSREEARGTDTQYF. CDR3 sequence (DNA): TGTGCCACCAGCAGAGAGGAGGCAAGGGGGACAGATACGCAGTATTTT.

The rearrangement uses TRBV7-2 and TRBJ1-2, with TRBD1 as a possible D gene (5 bases). The CDR3 runs 16 residues. V shed 3 bases and J shed 8 bases, with 22 bases lying between them. Germline V lookup: CDR1 SGHTA, CDR2 FQGNSA. This CDR3 is CASSFFREGDYRGYTF. The CDR3 DNA is TGTGCCAGCAGCTTTTTCAGGGAAGGGGATTATCGGGGCTACACCTTC.

J is TRBJ1-6 and V is TRBV14; maybe TRBD1 (6 bases). Germline CDR1 SGHDN, CDR2 FVKESK. Trimming took off 1 base at V and 7 bases at J, with 8 bases between the two ends. The CDR3 consists of 14 residues. The CDR3 is CASSQVQGNSPLHF. The CDR3 nucleotides read TGTGCCAGCAGCCAAGTTCAGGGGAATTCACCCCTCCACTTT.

The V and J genes are TRBV19 and TRBJ1-1; D may be TRBD1 (6 bases). Germline CDR1 and CDR2: LNHDA and SQIVND (reference sequence). Trimming left V 5 bases short and J 1 base short, with 14 bases between. This CDR3 is 15 amino acids long. The CDR3 loop is CASSGRQETNTEAFF. The CDR3 DNA follows: TGTGCCAGTAGTGGACGACAGGAGACGAACACTGAAGCTTTCTTT. The full variable domain, its missing parts supplied by reference TRBV19 and TRBJ1-1, is DGGITQSPKYLFRKEGQNVTLSCEQNLNHDAMYWYRQDPGQGLRLIYYSQIVNDFQKGDIAEGYSVSREKKESFPLTVTSAQKNPTAFYLCASSGRQETNTEAFFGQGTRLTVV.

The V gene is TRBV6-1, the J gene TRBJ2-3, with D possibly TRBD1 on 6 matching bases. V lost 5 bases to trimming and J lost 5 bases, with 11 bases between them. The CDR3 runs to 13 residues. Germline V gene sequence: CDR1 MNHNS, CDR2 SASEGT. The CDR3 loop reads CASSNGQRDTQYF. CDR3 sequence (DNA): TGTGCCAGCAGTAACGGACAGAGAGATACGCAGTATTTT.

The table lists this clone with a count of one. The V gene is TRBV27, the J gene TRBJ2-7, with 8 nucleotides matching TRBD1. The CDR3 covers 14 residues. Germline V gene lookup returns CDR1 MNHEY and CDR2 SMNVEV (reference sequence). The V segment lost 5 bases and the J segment 2 bases; nucleotides outside the gene matches: 5. The CDR3 here is CASSIGQGPYEQYF. CDR3 bases: TGTGCCAGCAGTATCGGACAGGGCCCCTACGAGCAGTACTTC.

This chain links TRBV7-2 with TRBJ2-7; 9 nucleotides line up with TRBD2. Germline CDR1 and CDR2: SGHTA and FQGNSA. The CDR3 spans 17 residues. V lost 4 bases to trimming and J lost 3 bases; unmatched junction nucleotides: 13. CDR3 sequence reads: CASSSQLGLAGFYEQYF. DNA of the CDR3: TGTGCCAGCAGCTCACAGTTGGGGCTAGCGGGGTTCTACGAGCAGTACTTC.

In the case of this clone: The junction differs from germline at one of its ends, possibly a read error. The chain couples TRBV6-1 to TRBJ2-1; D is ambiguous. Per germline, CDR1 MNHNS and CDR2 SASEGT. The CDR3 contains 13 residues. The CDR3 loop is CASTLSSFNEQFF. The CDR3 bases are TGTGCCAGCACCCTCAGTTCCTTCAATGAGCAGTTCTTC.

This clone has only a few counts. The chain joins TRBV10-3 to TRBJ1-2; D perhaps matches TRBD1 (6 bases). Trimming cost V 3 bases and J 5 bases, with 19 bases left between them. Per germline, CDR1 ENHRY and CDR2 SYGVKD. This CDR3 has 16 residues. The DNA for the CDR3 is TGTGCCATCAGTGATTCTGAGGTATCAGGGGCTTATGGCTACACCTTC. This sequence encodes CAISDSEVSGAYGYTF.

The V and J genes are TRBV4-3 and TRBJ2-7, with a weak D call TRBD2 (6 bases). The V and J ends lost 0 bases and 3 bases respectively, with 15 bases between them. The CDR3 runs 16 residues. The V gene's germline CDR1 is LGHNA and CDR2 YSLEER. The CDR3 loop is CASSQDLPGRSYEQYF. DNA for the CDR3: TGCGCCAGCAGCCAAGATCTACCAGGGAGGAGCTACGAGCAGTACTTC.

This clone was detected once. The chain links TRBV5-6 to TRBJ2-1; TRBD2 matches at 9 bases. From germline, CDR1 is SGHDT and CDR2 YYEEEE. The CDR3 has 15 residues. V trimming: 2 bases; J trimming: 3 bases; junction bases outside the gene matches: 3. CDR3: CASSFSSGIYNEQFF. Written as DNA, the CDR3 is TGTGCCAGCAGCTTCTCTAGCGGGATCTACAATGAGCAGTTCTTC.

J is TRBJ2-7 and V is TRBV7-9; 10 bases agree with TRBD1. The trim removed 5 bases at V and 7 bases at J, leaving 11 bases unmatched. The CDR3 totals 15 residues. Germline V gene sequence: CDR1 SEHNR, CDR2 FQNEAQ (reference sequence). In DNA, the CDR3 is TGTGCCAGCAGCGAGGGGGGACAGGGGACACGAGAGCAGTACTTC. Its protein product is CASSEGGQGTREQYF.

J is TRBJ1-5 and V is TRBV4-2; D not certain. CDR3 length: 14 residues. Trimming left V 1 base short and J 7 bases short, with 11 bases between. Germline V CDR1 and CDR2: LGHNA, YNFKEQ. CDR3 protein: CASSQGPGPQPQHF. The CDR3 DNA reads TGTGCCAGCAGCCAAGGCCCGGGTCCCCAGCCCCAGCATTTT.

This chain links TRBV6-6 with TRBJ1-3, with 7 bases matching TRBD1. The J segment lost 3 bases and the V segment lost 8 bases, leaving 10 bases of the junction unmatched. The length of the CDR3 is 15 residues. Germline V gene lookup returns CDR1 MNHNY and CDR2 SVGAGI (reference sequence). The CDR3 reads CASGDRGSGGNTIYF. As DNA, the CDR3 is TGTGCCAGCGGGGACAGAGGCTCGGGTGGAAACACCATATATTTT.

This chain joins TRBV9 and TRBJ2-2, with TRBD2 matching 7 bases. V dropped 2 bases and J dropped 5; count of bases not matched to a gene: 9. The CDR3 is 16 amino acids. CDR1 is SGDLS, CDR2 YYNGEE, per germline. CDR3 loop: CASSVKGGRGTGELFF. In DNA form, the CDR3 reads TGTGCCAGCAGCGTTAAAGGCGGGAGAGGGACCGGGGAGCTGTTTTTT.

The chain recombines TRBV11-2 with TRBJ1-1, with TRBD1 identical over 7 bases. The ends lost 6 bases at V and 0 bases at J; junction bases unmatched: 4. The CDR3 has 14 residues. Germline loops: CDR1 SGHAT, CDR2 FQNNGV. The CDR3 loop reads CASRTGLMNTEAFF. CDR3 nucleotide sequence: TGTGCCAGCAGGACAGGGCTTATGAACACTGAAGCTTTCTTT.

J is TRBJ2-6 and V is TRBV19; 7 bases agree with TRBD2. Germline CDR1 is LNHDA and CDR2 is SQIVND (reference sequence). J gave up 0 bases and V 6 bases, and 14 bases lay outside the gene matches. CDR3 length equals 19 residues. CDR3 sequence reads: CASSPRRGAGSSGANVLTF. CDR3 DNA: TGTGCCAGTAGCCCCCGGCGGGGAGCGGGGAGCTCTGGGGCCAACGTCCTGACTTTC.